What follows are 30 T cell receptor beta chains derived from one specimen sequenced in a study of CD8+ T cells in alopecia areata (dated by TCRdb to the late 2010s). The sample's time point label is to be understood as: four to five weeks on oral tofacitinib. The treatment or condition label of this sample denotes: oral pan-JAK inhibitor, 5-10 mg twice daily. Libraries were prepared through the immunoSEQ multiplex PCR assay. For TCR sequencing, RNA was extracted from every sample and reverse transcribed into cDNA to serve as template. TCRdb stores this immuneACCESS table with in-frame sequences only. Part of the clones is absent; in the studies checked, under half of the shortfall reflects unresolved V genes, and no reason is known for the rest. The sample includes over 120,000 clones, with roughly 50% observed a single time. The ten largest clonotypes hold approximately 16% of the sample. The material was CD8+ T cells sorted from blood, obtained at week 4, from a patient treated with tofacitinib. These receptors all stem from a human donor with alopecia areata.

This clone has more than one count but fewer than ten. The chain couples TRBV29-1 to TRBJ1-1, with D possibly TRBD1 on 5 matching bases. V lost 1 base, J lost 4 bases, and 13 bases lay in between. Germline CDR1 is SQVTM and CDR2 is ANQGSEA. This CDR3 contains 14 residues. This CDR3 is CSVEGGGAGTEAFF. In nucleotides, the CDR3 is TGCAGCGTTGAAGGGGGGGGAGCAGGCACTGAAGCTTTCTTT.

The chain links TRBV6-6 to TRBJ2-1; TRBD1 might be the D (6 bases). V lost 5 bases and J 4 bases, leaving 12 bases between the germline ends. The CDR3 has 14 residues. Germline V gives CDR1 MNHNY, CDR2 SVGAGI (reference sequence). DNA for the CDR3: TGTGCCAGCAGTCCCGGGACAACTTACAATGAGCAGTTCTTC. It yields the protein CASSPGTTYNEQFF.

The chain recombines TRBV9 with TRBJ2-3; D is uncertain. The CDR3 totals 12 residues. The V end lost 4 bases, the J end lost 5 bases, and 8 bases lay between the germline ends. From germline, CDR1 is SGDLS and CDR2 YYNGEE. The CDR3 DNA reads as TGTGCCAGCAGCCCTTTAGAAGATACGCAGTATTTT. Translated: CASSPLEDTQYF. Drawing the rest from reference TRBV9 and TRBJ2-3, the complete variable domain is DSGVTQTPKHLITATGQRVTLRCSPRSGDLSVYWYQQSLDQGLQFLIQYYNGEERAKGNILERFSAQQFPDLHSELNLSSLELGDSALYFCASSPLEDTQYFGPGTRLTVL.

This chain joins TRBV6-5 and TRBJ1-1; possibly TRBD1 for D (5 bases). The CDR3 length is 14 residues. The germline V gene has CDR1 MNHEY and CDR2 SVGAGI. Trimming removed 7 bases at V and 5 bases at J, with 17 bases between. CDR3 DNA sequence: TGTGCCAGCAATGAGGCAGGGACGGGAACTGAAGCTTTCTTT. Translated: CASNEAGTGTEAFF.

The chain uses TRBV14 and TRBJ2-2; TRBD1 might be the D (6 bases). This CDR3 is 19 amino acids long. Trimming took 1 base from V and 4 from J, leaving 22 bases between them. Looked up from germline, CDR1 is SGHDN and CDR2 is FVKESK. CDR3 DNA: TGTGCCAGCAGCCAAGCGCTATGGGACACGGTATTGGGCACCGGGGAGCTGTTTTTT. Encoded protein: CASSQALWDTVLGTGELFF.

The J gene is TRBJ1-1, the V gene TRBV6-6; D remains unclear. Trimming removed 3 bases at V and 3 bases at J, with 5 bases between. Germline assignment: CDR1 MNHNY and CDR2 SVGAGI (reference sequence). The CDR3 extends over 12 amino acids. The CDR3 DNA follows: TGTGCCAGCAGTTATACAGACACTGAAGCTTTCTTT. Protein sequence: CASSYTDTEAFF.

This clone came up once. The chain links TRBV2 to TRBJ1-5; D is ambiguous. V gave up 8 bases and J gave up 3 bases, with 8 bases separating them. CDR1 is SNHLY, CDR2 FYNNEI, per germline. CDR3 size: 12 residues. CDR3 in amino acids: CASEGNNQPQHF. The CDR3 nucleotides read TGTGCCAGCGAGGGAAACAATCAGCCCCAGCATTTT.

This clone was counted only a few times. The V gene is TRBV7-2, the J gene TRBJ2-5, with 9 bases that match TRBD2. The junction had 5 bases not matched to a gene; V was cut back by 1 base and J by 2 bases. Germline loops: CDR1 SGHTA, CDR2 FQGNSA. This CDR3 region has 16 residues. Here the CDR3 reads CASSLVAGGLQETQYF. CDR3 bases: TGTGCCAGCAGCTTAGTCGCGGGGGGGTTACAAGAGACCCAGTACTTC.

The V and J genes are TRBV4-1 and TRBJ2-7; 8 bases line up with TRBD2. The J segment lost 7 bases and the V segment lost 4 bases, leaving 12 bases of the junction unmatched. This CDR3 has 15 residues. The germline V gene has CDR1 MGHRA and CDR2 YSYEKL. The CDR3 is CASSRREGREGEQYF. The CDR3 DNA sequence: TGCGCCAGCAGCCGCCGGGAGGGGAGGGAAGGAGAGCAGTACTTC.

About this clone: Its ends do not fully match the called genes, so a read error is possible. The CDR3, as DNA: TGCGCCAGCAGCCTACTCTGGGACAGGGGCGCAGATACGCAGTATTTT. Its translation is CASSLLWDRGADTQYF. The rearrangement links TRBV11-2 to TRBJ2-3; 10 bases line up with TRBD1. CDR1 and CDR2 from the germline V gene are SGHAT and FQNNGV. The CDR3 totals 16 residues. Combining the CDR3 with reference TRBV11-2 and TRBJ2-3 gives the whole variable domain EAGVAQSPRYKIIEKRQSVAFWCNPISGHATLYWYQQILGQGPKLLIQFQNNGVVDDSQLPKDRFSAERLKGVDSTLKIQPAKLEDSAVYLCASSLLWDRGADTQYFGPGTRLTVL.

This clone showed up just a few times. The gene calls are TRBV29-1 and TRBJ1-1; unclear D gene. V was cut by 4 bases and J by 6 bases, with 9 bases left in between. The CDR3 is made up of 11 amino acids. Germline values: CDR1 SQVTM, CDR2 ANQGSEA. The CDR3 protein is CSVGPFPEAFF. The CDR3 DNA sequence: TGCAGCGTTGGGCCATTCCCTGAAGCTTTCTTT.

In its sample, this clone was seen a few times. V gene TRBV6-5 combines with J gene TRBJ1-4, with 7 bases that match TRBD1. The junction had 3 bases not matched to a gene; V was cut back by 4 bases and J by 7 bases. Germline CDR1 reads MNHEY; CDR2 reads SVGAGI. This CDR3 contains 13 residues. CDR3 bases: TGTGCCAGCAGTTCTGGGACAGTTGAAAAACTGTTTTTT. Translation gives CASSSGTVEKLFF.

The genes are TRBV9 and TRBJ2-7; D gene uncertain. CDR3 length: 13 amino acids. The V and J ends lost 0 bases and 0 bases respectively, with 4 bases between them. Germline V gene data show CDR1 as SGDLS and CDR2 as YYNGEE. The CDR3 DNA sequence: TGTGCCAGCAGCGTAGAGGGCTCCTACGAGCAGTACTTC. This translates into CASSVEGSYEQYF. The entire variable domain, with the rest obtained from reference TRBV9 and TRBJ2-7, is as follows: DSGVTQTPKHLITATGQRVTLRCSPRSGDLSVYWYQQSLDQGLQFLIQYYNGEERAKGNILERFSAQQFPDLHSELNLSSLELGDSALYFCASSVEGSYEQYFGPGTRLTVT.

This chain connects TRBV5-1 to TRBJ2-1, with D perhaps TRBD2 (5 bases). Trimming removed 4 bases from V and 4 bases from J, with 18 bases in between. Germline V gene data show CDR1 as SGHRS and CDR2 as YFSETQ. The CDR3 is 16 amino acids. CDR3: CASSHHLAGAYNEQFF. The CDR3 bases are TGCGCCAGCAGCCACCACCTGGCGGGTGCGTACAATGAGCAGTTCTTC.

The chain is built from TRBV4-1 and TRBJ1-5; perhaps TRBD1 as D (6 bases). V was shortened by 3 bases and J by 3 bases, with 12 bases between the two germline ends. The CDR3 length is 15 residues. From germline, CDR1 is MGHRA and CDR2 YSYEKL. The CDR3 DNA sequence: TGCGCCAGCAGCCAGACTGGACAGACCAATCAGCCCCAGCATTTT. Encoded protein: CASSQTGQTNQPQHF.

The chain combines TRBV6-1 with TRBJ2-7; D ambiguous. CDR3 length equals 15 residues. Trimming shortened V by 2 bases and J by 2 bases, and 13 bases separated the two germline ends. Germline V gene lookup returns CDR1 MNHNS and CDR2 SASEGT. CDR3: CASSEWIGQAYEQYF. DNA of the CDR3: TGTGCCAGCAGTGAATGGATCGGGCAAGCCTACGAGCAGTACTTC.

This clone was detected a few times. The DNA of the CDR3 is TGCGCCAGCACGACCACCGGGGAGCTGTTTTTT. Protein product: CASTTTGELFF. V and J are TRBV5-1 and TRBJ2-2; D call uncertain. Germline lookup yields CDR1 SGHRS and CDR2 YFSETQ. The CDR3 is made up of 11 amino acids. The germline V and J ends were trimmed by 6 bases and 4 bases, with 4 bases remaining between them.

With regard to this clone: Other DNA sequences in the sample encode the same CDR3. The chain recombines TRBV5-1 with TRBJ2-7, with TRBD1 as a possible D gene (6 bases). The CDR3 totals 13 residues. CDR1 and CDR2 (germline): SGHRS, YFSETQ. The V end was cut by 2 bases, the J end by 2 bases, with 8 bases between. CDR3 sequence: CASSFRGPYEQYF. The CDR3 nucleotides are TGCGCCAGCAGCTTCAGGGGACCCTACGAGCAGTACTTC. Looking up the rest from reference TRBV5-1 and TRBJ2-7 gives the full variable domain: KAGVTQTPRYLIKTRGQQVTLSCSPISGHRSVSWYQQTPGQGLQFLFEYFSETQRNKGNFPGRFSGRQFSNSRSEMNVSTLELGDSALYLCASSFRGPYEQYFGPGTRLTVT.

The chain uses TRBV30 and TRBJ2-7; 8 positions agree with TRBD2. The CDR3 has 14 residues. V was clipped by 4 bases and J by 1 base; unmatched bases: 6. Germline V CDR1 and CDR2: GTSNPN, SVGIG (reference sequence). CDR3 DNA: TGTGCCTGGAACCTTGAGCGGGGGTCCTACGAGCAGTACTTC. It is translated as CAWNLERGSYEQYF.

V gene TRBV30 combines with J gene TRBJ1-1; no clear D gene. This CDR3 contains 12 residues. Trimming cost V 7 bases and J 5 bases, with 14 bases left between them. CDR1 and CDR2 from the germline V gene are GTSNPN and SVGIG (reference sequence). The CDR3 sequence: CAFEGVRTEAFF. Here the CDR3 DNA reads TGTGCCTTCGAGGGTGTCAGGACTGAAGCTTTCTTT.

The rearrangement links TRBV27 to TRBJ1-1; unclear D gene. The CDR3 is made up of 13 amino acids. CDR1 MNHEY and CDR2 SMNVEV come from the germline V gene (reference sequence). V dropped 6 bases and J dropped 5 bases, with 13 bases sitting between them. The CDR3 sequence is CASRYVRGTEAFF. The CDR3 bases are TGTGCCAGCAGGTATGTCAGAGGAACTGAAGCTTTCTTT.

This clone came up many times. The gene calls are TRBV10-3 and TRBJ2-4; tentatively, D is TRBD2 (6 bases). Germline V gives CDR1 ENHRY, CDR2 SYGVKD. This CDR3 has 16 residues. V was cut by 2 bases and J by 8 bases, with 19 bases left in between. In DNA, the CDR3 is TGTGCCATCAGTGAGCAAACCGGGCCTACGGGAGACATTCAGTACTTC. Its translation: CAISEQTGPTGDIQYF.

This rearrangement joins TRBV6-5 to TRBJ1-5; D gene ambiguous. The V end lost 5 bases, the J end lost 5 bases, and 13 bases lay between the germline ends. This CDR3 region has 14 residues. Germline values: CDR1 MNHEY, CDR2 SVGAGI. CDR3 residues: CASSPPGYDQPQHF. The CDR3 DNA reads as TGTGCCAGCAGTCCTCCGGGGTACGATCAGCCCCAGCATTTT.

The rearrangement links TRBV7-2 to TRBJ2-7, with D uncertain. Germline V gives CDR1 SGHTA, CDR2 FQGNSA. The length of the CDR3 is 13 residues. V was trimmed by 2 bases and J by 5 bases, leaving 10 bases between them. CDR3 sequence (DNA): TGTGCCAGCAGCTTAATTGACCTCCACGAGCAGTACTTC. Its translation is CASSLIDLHEQYF. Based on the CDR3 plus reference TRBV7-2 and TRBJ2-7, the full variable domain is GAGVSQSPSNKVTEKGKDVELRCDPISGHTALYWYRQSLGQGLEFLIYFQGNSAPDKSGLPSDRFSAERTGGSVSTLTIQRTQQEDSAVYLCASSLIDLHEQYFGPGTRLTVT.

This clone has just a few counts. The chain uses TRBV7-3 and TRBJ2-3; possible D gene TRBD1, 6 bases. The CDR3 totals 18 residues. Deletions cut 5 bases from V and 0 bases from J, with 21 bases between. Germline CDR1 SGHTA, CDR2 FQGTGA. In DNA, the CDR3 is TGTGCCAGCAGCCGCGGTGACCGTGGGACATCTAGCACAGATACGCAGTATTTT. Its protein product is CASSRGDRGTSSTDTQYF. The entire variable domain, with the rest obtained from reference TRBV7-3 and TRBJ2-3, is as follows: GAGVSQTPSNKVTEKGKYVELRCDPISGHTALYWYRQSLGQGPEFLIYFQGTGAADDSGLPNDRFFAVRPEGSVSTLKIQRTERGDSAVYLCASSRGDRGTSSTDTQYFGPGTRLTVL.

In nucleotides, the CDR3 is TGTGCCTCCTACGGGGGCAATGAGCAGTTCTTC. It yields the protein CASYGGNEQFF. This chain joins TRBV30 and TRBJ2-1; tentatively, D is TRBD2 (6 bases). The germline V gene encodes CDR1 GTSNPN and CDR2 SVGIG (reference sequence). V was cut by 7 bases and J by 6 bases, with 10 bases left in between. This CDR3 has 11 amino acids.

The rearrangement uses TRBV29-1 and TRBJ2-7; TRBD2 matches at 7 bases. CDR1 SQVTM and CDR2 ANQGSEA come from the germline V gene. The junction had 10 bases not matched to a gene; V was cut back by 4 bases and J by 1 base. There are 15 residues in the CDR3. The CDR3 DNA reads TGCAGCGTTGTCCGACCCGGGGAGGGTTCCTACGAGCAGTACTTC. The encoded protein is CSVVRPGEGSYEQYF.

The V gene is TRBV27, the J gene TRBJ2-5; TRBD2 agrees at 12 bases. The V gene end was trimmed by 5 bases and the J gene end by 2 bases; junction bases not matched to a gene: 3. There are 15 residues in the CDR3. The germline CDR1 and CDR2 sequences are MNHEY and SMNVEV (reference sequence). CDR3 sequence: CASSRTSGEQETQYF. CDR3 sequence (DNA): TGTGCCAGCAGTCGGACTAGCGGGGAACAAGAGACCCAGTACTTC.

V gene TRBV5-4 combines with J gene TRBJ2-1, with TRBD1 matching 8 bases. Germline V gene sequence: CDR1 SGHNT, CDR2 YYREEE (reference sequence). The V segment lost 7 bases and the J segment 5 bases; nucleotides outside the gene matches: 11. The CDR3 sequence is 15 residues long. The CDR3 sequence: CASGTDRGYNNEQFF. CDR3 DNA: TGTGCCAGCGGCACTGACAGGGGTTACAACAATGAGCAGTTCTTC.

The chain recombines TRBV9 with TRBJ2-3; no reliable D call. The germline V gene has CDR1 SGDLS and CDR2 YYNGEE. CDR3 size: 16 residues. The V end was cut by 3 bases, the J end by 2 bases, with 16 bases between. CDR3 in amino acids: CASSAPQGVFTDTQYF. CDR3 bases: TGTGCCAGCAGCGCGCCCCAAGGAGTCTTCACAGATACGCAGTATTTT. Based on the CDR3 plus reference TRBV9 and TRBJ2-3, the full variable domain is DSGVTQTPKHLITATGQRVTLRCSPRSGDLSVYWYQQSLDQGLQFLIQYYNGEERAKGNILERFSAQQFPDLHSELNLSSLELGDSALYFCASSAPQGVFTDTQYFGPGTRLTVL.